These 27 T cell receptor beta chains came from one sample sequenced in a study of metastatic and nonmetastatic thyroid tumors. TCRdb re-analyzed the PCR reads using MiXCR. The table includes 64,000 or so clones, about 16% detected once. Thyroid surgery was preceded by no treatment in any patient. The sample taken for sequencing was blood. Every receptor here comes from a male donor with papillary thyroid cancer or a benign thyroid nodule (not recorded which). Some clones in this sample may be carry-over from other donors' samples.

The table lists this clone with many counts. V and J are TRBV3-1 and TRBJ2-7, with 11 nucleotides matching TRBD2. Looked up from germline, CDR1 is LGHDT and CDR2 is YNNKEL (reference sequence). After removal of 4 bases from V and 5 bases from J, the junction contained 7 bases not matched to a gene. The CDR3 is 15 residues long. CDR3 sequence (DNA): TGTGCCAGCAGCCCCCATAGCGGGGGGGCGAACGAGCAGTACTTC. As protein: CASSPHSGGANEQYF.

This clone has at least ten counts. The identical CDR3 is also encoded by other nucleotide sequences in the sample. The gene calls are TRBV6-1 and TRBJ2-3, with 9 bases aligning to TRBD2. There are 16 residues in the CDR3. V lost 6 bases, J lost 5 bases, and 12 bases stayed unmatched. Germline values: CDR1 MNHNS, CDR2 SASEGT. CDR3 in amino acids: CASRGPAGGREDTQYF. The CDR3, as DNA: TGTGCCAGCAGAGGTCCTGCGGGGGGGCGGGAAGATACGCAGTATTTT.

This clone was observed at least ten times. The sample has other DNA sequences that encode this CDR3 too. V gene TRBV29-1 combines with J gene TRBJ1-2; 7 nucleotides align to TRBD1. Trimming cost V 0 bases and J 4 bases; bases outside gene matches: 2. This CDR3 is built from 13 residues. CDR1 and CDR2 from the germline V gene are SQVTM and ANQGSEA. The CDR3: CSVEEAGGYGYTF. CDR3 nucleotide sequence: TGCAGCGTTGAAGAGGCAGGGGGCTATGGCTACACCTTC.

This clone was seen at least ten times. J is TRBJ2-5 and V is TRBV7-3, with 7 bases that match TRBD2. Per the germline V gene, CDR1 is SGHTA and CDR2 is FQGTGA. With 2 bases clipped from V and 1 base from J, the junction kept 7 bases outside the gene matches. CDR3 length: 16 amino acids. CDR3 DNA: TGTGCCAGCAGCTTAGGGGGAGGGATTTCCCAAGAGACCCAGTACTTC. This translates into CASSLGGGISQETQYF.

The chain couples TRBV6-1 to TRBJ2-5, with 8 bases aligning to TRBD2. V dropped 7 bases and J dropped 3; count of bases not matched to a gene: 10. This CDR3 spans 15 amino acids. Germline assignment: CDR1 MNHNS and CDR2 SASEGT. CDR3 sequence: CASTVASGSEETQYF. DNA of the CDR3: TGTGCCAGCACAGTGGCCAGCGGGAGTGAAGAGACCCAGTACTTC.

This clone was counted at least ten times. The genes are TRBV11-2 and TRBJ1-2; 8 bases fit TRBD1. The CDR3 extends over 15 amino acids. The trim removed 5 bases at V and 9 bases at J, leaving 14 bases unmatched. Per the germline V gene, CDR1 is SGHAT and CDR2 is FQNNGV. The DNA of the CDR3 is TGTGCCAGCAGCGAACAACGGACAGGGAGAGCAAGCTACACCTTC. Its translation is CASSEQRTGRASYTF.

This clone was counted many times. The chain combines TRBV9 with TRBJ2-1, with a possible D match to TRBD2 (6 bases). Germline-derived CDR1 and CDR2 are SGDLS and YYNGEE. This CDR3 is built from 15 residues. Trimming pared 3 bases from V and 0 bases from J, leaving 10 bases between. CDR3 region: CASSAGSGSYNEQFF. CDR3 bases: TGTGCCAGCAGCGCCGGGAGCGGCTCCTACAATGAGCAGTTCTTC.

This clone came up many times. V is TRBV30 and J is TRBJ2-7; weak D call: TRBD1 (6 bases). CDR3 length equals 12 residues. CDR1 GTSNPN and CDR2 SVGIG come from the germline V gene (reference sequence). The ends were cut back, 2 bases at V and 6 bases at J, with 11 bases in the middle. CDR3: CAWSLGASEQYV. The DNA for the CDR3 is TGTGCCTGGAGTTTGGGGGCCAGCGAGCAGTACGTC.

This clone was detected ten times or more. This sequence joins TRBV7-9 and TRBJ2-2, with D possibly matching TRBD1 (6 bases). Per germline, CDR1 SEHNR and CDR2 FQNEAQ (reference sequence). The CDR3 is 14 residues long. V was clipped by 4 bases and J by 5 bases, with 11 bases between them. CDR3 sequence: CASSYTGSTGELFF. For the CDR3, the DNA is TGTGCCAGCAGCTACACAGGGTCTACCGGGGAGCTGTTTTTT.

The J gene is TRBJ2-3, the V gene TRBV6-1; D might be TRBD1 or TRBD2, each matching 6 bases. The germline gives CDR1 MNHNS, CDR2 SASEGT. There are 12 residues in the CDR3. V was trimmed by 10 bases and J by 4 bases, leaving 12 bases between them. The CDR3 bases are TGTGCCATCGCTGGGGGGCCAGATACGCAGTATTTT. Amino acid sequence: CAIAGGPDTQYF.

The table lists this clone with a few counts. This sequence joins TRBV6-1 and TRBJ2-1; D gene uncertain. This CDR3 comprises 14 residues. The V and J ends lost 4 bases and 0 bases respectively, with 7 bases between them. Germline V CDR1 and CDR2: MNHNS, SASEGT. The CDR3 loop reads CASSGAPSYNEQFF. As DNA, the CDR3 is TGTGCCAGCAGTGGGGCTCCCTCCTACAATGAGCAGTTCTTC.

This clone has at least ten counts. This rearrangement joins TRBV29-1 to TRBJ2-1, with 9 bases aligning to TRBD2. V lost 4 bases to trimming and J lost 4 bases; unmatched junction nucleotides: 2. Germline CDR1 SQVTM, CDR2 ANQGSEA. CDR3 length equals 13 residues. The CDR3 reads CSVGLADYNEQFF. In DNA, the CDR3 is TGCAGCGTTGGACTAGCGGATTACAATGAGCAGTTCTTC.

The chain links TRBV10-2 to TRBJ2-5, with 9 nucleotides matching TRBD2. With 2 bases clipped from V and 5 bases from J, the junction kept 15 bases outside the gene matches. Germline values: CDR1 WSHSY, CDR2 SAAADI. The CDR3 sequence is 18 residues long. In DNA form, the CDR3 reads TGCGCCAGCAGTGAGAGCGGATGGCGGGAGGGCCCTCAGGAGACCCAGTACTTC. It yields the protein CASSESGWREGPQETQYF.

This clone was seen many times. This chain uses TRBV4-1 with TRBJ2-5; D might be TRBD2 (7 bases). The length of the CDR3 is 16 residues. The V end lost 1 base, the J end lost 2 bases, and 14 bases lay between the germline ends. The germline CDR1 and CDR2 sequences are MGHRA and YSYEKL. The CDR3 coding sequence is TGCGCCAGCAGCCAAGGAAAGGGGGGGGGTCAAGAGACCCAGTACTTC. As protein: CASSQGKGGGQETQYF.

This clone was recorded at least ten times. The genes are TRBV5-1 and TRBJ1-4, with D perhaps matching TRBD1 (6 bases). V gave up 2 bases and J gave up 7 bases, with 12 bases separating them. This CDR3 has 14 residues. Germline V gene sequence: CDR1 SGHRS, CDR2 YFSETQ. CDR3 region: CASSFVGGGEKLFF. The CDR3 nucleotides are TGCGCCAGCAGCTTTGTGGGGGGCGGTGAAAAACTGTTTTTT.

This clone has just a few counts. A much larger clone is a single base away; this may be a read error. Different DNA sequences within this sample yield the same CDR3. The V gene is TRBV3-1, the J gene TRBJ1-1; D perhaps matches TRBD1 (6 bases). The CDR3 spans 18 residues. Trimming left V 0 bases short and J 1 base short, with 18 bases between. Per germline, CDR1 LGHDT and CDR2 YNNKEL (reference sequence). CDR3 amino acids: CASSQEGGLFRPNTEAFF. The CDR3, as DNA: TGTGCCAGCAGCCAAGAAGGGGGTTTATTCAGGCCGAACACTGAAGCTTTCTTT.

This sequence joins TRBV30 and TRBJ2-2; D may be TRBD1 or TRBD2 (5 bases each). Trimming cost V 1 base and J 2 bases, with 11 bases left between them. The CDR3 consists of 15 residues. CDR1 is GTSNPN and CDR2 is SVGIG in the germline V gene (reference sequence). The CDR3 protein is CAWSGGSGNTGELFF. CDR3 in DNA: TGTGCCTGGAGTGGGGGGAGCGGAAACACCGGGGAGCTGTTTTTT.

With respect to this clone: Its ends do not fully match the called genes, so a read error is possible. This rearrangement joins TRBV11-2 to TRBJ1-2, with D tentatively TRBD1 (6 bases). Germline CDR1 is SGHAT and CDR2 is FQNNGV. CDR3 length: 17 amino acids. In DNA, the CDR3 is TGTGCCAGCAGCTCCGGACAGTGGGCAACCCCGAACTATGGCCACACCTTC. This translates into CASSSGQWATPNYGHTF.

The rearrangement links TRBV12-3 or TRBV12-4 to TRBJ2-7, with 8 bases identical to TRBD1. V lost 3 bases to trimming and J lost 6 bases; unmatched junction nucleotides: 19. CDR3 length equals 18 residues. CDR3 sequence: CASSFLIPRQGPLSEQYF. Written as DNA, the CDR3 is TGTGCCAGCAGTTTTTTGATACCGCGACAGGGGCCATTGAGCGAGCAGTACTTC.

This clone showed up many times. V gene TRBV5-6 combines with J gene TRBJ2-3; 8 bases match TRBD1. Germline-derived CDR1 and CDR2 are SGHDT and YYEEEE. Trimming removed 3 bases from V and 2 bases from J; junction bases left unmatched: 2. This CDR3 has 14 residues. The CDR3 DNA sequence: TGTGCCAGCAGCTCGGACAGGGTCACAGATACGCAGTATTTT. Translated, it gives CASSSDRVTDTQYF.

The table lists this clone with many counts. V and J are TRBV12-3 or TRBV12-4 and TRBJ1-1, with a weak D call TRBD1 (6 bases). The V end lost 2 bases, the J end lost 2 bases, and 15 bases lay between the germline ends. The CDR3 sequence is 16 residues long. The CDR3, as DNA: TGTGCCAGCAGTTTAAGCACAGGGAGGAGAAACACTGAAGCTTTCTTT. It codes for CASSLSTGRRNTEAFF.

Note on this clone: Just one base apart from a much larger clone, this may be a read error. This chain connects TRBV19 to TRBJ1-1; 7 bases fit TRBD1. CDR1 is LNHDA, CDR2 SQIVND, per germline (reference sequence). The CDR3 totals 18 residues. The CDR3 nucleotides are TGTGCCAGTTTTGCGTTTCTTCCGGGACAGAGATTGAACACTGAATCTTTCTTT. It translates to CASFAFLPGQRLNTESFF.

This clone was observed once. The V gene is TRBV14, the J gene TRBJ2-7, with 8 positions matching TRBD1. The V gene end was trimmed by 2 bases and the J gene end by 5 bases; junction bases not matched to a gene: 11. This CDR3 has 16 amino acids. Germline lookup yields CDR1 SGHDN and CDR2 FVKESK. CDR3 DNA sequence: TGTGCCAGCAGCCAACTCTCGCCAGGGGGCTGGGACGAGCAGTACTTC. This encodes CASSQLSPGGWDEQYF.

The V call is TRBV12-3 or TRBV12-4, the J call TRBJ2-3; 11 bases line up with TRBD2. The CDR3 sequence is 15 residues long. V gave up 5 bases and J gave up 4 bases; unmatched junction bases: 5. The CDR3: CASSPIAGGADTQYF. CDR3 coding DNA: TGTGCCAGCAGTCCTATAGCGGGAGGGGCAGATACGCAGTATTTT.

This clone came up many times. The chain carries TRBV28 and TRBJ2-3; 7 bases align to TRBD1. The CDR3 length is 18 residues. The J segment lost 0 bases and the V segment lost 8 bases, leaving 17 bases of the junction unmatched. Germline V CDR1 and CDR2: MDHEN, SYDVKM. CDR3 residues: CASGQLGYRGFSTDTQYF. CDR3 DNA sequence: TGTGCCAGCGGGCAACTAGGATACAGGGGCTTTAGCACAGATACGCAGTATTTT.

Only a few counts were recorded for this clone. The chain's CDR3 is CASIPRGGRGHNEQYF. The CDR3 DNA reads as TGTGCCAGCATCCCGCGGGGGGGCAGGGGCCACAACGAGCAGTACTTC. The chain carries TRBV6-4 and TRBJ2-7; 9 bases line up with TRBD2. The CDR3 runs to 16 residues. The V segment lost 7 bases and the J segment 5 bases; nucleotides outside the gene matches: 15. From germline, CDR1 is MRHNA and CDR2 SNTAGT.

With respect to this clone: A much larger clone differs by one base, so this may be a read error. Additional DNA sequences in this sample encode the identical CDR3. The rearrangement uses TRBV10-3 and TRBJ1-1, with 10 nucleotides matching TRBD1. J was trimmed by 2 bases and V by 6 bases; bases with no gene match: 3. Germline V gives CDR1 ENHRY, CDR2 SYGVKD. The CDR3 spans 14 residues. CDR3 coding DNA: TGTGCCATCAGGGGACAGGGGTCTAACACTGAAGCTTTCTTT. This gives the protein CAIRGQGSNTEAFF.